Here is one T cell receptor (beta chain) with its context. Its target is unknown. The data derive from a study of post-analysis software for immune sequencing data. Trimming cost V 5 bases and J 4 bases, with 17 bases left between them. The CDR3 is 15 amino acids. Germline assignment: CDR1 SEHNR and CDR2 FQNEAQ (reference sequence). cDNA libraries for TCR beta contained unique molecular identifiers. TCRdb ran MiXCR on the PCR reads and lists one entry per CDR3 protein. The sample shows about 500,000 distinct CDR3 sequences, over 35% of them seen only once. Overall study findings and caveats: A few TRBV segments occurring more often in patients than controls included TRBV5-6, TRBV5-1 and TRBV20-1. Strong co-clustering by F measure was evident for samples that had been prepared in the same batch.

The rearrangement links TRBV7-9 to TRBJ1-2, with D maybe TRBD1 (5 bases). The receptor was isolated from a girl under 18 with multiple sclerosis. The sequenced sample consisted of blood. CDR3 region: CASSLTQTAFYGYTF. The CDR3 nucleotides read TGTGCCAGCAGCCTGACGCAGACAGCCTTCTATGGCTACACCTTC.